The clone carrying this T cell receptor beta chain was seen many times. The sample belongs to a study of T-cell reconstitution after alpha-beta-depleted transplantation in children. Unique molecular identifiers were incorporated during preparation of the TCRbeta library. TCRdb fed the PCR reads into MiXCR, producing one record per CDR3 protein. The repertoire holds tens of thousands of distinct CDR3 sequences, with roughly 4.4% as singletons. The CDR3 contains 14 residues. The J segment lost 7 bases and the V segment lost 8 bases, leaving 11 bases of the junction unmatched. This sequence was found in a boy less than two years old who had a stem cell transplant for acute myeloid leukemia, so the T cells may come from the graft donor. This chain links TRBV12-3 or TRBV12-4 with TRBJ1-5; 7 bases are a match to TRBD1. The material sequenced was PBMCs, mostly from graft donor cells, taken 180 days after TCRalphabeta/CD19-depleted stem cell transplant. CDR3 DNA sequence: TGTGCCAGCGGGACAGCCCTTTCGGGGCAGCCCCAGCATTTT. It encodes CASGTALSGQPQHF.